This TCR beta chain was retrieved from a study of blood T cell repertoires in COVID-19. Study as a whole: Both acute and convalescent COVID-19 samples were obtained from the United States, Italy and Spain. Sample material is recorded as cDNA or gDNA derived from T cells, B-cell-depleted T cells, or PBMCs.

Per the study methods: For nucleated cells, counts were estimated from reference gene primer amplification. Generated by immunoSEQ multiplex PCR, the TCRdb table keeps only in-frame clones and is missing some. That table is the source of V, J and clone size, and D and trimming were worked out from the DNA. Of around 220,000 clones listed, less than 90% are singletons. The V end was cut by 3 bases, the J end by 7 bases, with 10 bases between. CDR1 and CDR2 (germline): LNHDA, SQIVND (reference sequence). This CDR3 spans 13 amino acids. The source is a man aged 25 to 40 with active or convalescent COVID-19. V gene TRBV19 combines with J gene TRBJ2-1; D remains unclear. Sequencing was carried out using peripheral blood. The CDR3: CASSILVRNEQFF. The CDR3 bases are TGTGCCAGTAGTATTTTGGTGCGGAATGAGCAGTTCTTC.